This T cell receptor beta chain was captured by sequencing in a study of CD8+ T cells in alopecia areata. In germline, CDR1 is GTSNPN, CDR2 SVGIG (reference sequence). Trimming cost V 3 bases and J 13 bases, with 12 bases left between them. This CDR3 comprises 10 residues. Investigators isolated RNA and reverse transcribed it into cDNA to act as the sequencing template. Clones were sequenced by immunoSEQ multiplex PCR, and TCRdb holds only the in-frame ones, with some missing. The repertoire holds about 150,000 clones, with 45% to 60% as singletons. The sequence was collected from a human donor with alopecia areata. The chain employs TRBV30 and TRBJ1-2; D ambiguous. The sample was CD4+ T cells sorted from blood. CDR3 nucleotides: TGTGCCTGGAGAACAACCCGACCCACCTTC. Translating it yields CAWRTTRPTF. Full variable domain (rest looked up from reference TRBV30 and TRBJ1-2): SQTIHQWPATLVQPVGSPLSLECTVEGTSNPNLYWYRQAAGRGLQLLFYSVGIGQISSEVPQNLSASRPQDRQFILSSKKLLLSDSGFYLCAWRTTRPTFGSGTRLTVV.